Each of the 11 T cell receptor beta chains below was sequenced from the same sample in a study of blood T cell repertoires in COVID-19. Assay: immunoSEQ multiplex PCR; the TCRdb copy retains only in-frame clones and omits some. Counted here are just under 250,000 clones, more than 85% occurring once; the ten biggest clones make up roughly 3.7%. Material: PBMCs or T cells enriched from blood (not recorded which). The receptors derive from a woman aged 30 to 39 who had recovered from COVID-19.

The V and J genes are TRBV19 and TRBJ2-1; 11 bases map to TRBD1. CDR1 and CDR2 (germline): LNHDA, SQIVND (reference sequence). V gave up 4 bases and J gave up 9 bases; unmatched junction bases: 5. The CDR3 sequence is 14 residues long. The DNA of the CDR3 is TGTGCCAGTAGTACCTGGACAGGGGGCGGTGAGCAGTTCTTC. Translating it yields CASSTWTGGGEQFF.

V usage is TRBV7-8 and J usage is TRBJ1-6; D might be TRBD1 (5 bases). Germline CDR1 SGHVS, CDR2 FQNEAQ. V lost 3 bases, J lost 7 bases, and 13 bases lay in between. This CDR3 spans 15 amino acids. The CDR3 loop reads CASSFSGTVNSPLHF. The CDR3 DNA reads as TGTGCCAGCAGCTTTTCCGGGACTGTGAATTCACCCCTCCACTTT.

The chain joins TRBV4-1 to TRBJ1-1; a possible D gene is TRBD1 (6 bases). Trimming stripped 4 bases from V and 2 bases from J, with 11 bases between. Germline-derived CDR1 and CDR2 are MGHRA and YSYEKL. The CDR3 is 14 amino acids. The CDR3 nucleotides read TGCGCCAGCAGCCCATCGACAGGCAACACTGAAGCTTTCTTT. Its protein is CASSPSTGNTEAFF.

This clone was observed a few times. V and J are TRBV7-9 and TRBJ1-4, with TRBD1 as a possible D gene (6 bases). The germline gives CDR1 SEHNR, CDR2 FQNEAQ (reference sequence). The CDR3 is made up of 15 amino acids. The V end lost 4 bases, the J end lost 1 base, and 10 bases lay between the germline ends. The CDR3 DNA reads TGTGCCAGCAGCTCAGGACAGCGAACTAATGAAAAACTGTTTTTT. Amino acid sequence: CASSSGQRTNEKLFF.

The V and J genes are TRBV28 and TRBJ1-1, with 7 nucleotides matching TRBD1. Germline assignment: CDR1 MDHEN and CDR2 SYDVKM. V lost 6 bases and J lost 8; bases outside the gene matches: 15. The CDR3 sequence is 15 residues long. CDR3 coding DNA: TGTGCCAGCAGCCGACCCCTTGGGACAGCCCCCGAAGCTTTCTTT. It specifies CASSRPLGTAPEAFF.

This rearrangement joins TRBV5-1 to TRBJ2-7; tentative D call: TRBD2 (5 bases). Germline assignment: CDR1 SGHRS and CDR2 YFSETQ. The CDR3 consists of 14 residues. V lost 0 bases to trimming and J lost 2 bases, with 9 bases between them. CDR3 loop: CASSLVRGTYEQYF. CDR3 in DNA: TGCGCCAGCAGCTTGGTTCGGGGAACCTACGAGCAGTACTTC.

DNA of the CDR3: TGTGCCAGCAGCCCCGCGGGCAACTATGGCTACACCTTC. Protein sequence: CASSPAGNYGYTF. The chain joins TRBV7-6 to TRBJ1-2; D is undetermined. CDR3 length: 13 amino acids. Germline CDR1 and CDR2: SGHVS and FNYEAQ. Between the trimmed V and J ends, which lost 5 bases and 2 bases, there was a span of 9 bases.

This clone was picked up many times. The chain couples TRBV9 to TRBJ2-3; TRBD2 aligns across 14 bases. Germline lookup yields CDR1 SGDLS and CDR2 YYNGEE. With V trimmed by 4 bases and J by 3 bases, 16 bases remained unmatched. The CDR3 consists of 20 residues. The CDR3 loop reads CASSPRGGTSGGGGTDTQYF. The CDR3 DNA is TGTGCCAGCAGCCCCCGGGGGGGGACTAGCGGGGGAGGCGGGACAGATACGCAGTATTTT.

The CDR3 nucleotides read TGTGCCAGTGCTCAGACTAGCGGGAGCACAGATACGCAGTATTTT. The encoded protein is CASAQTSGSTDTQYF. The rearrangement links TRBV9 to TRBJ2-3; 10 bases agree with TRBD2. This CDR3 has 15 amino acids. J was trimmed by 0 bases and V by 8 bases; bases with no gene match: 6. CDR1 SGDLS and CDR2 YYNGEE come from the germline V gene.

The CDR3 DNA reads TGTGCCAGCAGTGAATTTGCCACCAGGGTCACACGGTTCGGCTACACCTTC. It translates to CASSEFATRVTRFGYTF. This chain joins TRBV25-1 and TRBJ1-2; TRBD1 might be the D (5 bases). The V gene lost 1 base and the J gene lost 8 bases, with 23 bases spanning the gap. CDR1 and CDR2 from the germline V gene are MGHDK and SYGVNS. CDR3 length: 17 amino acids.

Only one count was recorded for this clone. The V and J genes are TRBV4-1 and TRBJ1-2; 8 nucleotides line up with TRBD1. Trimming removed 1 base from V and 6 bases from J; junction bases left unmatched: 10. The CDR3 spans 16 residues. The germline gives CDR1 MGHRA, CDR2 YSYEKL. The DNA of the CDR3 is TGCGCCAGCAGCCAAGGAAGACAGGGGTTCAAGGATGGCTACACCTTC. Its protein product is CASSQGRQGFKDGYTF.